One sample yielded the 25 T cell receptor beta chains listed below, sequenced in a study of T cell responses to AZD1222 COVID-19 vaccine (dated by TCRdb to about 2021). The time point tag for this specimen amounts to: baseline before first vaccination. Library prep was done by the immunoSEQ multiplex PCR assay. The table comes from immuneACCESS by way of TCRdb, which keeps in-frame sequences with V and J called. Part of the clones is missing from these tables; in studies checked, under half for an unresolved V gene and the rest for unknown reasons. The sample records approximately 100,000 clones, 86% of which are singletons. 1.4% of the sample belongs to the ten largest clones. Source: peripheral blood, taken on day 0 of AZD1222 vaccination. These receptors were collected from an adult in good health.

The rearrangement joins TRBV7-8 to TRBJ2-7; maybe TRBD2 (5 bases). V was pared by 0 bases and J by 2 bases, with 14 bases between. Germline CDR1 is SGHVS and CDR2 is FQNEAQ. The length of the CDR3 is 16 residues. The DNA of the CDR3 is TGTGCCAGCAGCTTAGCGCGGCTAGCTTTAACCTACGAGCAGTACTTC. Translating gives CASSLARLALTYEQYF.

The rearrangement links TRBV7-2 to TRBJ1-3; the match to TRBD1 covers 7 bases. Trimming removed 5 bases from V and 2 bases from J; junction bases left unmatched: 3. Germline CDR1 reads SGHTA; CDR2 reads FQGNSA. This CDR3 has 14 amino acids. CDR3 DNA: TGTGCCAGCAGCACCGGGACAGCTGGAAACACCATATATTTT. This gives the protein CASSTGTAGNTIYF.

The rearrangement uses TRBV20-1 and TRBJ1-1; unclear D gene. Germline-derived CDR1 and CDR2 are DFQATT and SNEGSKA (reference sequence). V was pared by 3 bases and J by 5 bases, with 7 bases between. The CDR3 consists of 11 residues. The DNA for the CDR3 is TGCAGTGCTAGTGTGGGTACTGAAGCTTTCTTT. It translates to CSASVGTEAFF.

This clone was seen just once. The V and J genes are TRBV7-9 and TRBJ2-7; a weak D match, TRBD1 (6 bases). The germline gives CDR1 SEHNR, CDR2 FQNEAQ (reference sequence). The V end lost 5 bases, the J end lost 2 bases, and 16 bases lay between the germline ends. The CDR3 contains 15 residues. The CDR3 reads CASSRKRTETYEQYF. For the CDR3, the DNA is TGTGCCAGCAGCCGAAAAAGGACAGAGACCTACGAGCAGTACTTC.

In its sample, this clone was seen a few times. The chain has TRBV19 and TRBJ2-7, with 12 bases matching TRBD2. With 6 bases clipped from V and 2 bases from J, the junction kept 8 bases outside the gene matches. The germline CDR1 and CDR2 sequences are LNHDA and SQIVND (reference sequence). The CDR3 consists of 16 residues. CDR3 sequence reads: CASSFGLAGPAYEQYF. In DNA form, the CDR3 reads TGTGCCAGTAGCTTTGGACTAGCGGGACCCGCCTACGAGCAGTACTTC.

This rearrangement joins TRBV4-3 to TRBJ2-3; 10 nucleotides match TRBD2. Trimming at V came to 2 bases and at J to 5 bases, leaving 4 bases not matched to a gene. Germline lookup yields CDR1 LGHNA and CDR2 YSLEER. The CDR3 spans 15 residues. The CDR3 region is CASSQHRLAGDTQYF. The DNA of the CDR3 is TGCGCCAGCAGCCAACATAGACTAGCGGGAGATACGCAGTATTTT.

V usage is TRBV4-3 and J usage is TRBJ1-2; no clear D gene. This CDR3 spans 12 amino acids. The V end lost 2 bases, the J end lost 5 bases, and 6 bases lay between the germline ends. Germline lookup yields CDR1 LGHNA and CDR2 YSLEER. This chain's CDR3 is CASSQTEYGYTF. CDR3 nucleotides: TGCGCCAGCAGCCAAACCGAATATGGCTACACCTTC.

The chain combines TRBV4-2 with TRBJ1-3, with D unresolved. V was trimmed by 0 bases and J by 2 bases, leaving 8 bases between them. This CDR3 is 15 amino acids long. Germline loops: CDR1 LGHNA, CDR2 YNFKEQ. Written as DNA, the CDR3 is TGTGCCAGCAGCCAAGACGGCGGGACTGGAAACACCATATATTTT. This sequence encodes CASSQDGGTGNTIYF.

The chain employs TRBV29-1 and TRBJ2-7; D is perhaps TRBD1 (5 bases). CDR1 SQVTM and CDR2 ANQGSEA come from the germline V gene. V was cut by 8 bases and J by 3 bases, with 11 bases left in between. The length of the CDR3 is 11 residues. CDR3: CSLADIYEQYF. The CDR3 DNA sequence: TGCAGCCTTGCGGACATCTACGAGCAGTACTTC.

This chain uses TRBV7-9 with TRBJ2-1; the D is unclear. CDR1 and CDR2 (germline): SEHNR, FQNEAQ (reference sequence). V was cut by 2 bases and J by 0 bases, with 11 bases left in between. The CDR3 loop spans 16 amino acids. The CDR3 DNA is TGTGCCAGCAGCTTAACCGACTGGTACTCCTACAATGAGCAGTTCTTC. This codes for CASSLTDWYSYNEQFF.

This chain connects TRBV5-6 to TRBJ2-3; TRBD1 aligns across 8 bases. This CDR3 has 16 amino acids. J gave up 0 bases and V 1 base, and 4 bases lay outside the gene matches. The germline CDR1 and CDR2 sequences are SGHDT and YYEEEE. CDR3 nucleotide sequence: TGTGCCAGCAGCTTGCAGACAGGGGCTAGCACAGATACGCAGTATTTT. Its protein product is CASSLQTGASTDTQYF.

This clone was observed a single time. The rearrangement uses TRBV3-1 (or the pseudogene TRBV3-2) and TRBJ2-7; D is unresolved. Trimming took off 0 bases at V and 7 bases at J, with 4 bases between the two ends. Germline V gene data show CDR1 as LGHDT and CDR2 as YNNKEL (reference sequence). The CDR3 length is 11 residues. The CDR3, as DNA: TGTGCCAGCAGCCAAGACTGGGAGCAGTACTTC. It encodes CASSQDWEQYF.

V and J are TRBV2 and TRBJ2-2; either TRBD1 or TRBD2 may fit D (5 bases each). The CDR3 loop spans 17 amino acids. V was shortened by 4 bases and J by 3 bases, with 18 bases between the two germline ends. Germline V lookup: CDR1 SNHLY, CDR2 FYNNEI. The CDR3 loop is CASSGWGPTGYTGELFF. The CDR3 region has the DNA TGTGCCAGCAGTGGATGGGGCCCAACGGGATACACCGGGGAGCTGTTTTTT.

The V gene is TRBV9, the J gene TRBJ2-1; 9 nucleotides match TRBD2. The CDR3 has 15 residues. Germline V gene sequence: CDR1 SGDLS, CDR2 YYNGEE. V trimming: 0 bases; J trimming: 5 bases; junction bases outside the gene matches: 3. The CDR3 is CASSVGLAEHNEQFF. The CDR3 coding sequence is TGTGCCAGCAGCGTAGGACTAGCGGAACACAATGAGCAGTTCTTC.

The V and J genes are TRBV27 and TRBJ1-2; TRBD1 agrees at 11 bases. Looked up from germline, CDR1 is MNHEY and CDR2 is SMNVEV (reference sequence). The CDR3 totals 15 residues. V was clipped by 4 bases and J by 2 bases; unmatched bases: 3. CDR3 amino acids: CASSSRDRGNYGYTF. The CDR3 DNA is TGTGCCAGCAGTTCACGGGACAGGGGGAACTATGGCTACACCTTC.

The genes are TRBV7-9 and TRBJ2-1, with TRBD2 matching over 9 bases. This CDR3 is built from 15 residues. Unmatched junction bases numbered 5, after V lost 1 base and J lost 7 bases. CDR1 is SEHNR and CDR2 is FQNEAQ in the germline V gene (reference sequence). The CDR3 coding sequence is TGTGCCAGCAGCTTAGGGAGCGGGAGGAAGAATGAGCAGTTCTTC. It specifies CASSLGSGRKNEQFF.

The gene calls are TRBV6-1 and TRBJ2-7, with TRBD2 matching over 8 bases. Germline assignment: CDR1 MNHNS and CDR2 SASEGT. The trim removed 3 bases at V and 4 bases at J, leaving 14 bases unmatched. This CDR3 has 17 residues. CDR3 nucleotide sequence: TGTGCCAGCAGTGACAATCATGGCGGGAGGCCGGGTTACGAGCAGTACTTC. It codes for CASSDNHGGRPGYEQYF.

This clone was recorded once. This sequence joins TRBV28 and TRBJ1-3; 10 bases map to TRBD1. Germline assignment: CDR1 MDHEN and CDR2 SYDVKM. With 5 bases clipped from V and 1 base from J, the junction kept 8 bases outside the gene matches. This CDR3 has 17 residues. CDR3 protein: CASSPRDRGGSGNTIYF. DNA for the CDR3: TGTGCCAGCAGTCCTCGGGACAGGGGTGGTTCTGGAAACACCATATATTTT. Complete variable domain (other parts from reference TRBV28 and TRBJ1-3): DVKVTQSSRYLVKRTGEKVFLECVQDMDHENMFWYRQDPGLGLRLIYFSYDVKMKEKGDIPEGYSVSREKKERFSLILESASTNQTSMYLCASSPRDRGGSGNTIYFGEGSWLTVV.

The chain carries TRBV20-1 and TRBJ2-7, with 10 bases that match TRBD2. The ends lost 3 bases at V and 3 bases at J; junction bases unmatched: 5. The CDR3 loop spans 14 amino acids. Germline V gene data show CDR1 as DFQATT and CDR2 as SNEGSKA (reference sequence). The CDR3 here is CSASRSGRRYEQYF. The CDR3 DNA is TGCAGTGCTAGTCGTAGCGGGAGGCGCTACGAGCAGTACTTC.

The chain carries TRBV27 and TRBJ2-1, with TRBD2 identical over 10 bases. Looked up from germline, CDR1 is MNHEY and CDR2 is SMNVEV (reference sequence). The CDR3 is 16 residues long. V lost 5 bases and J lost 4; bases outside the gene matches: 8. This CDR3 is CASSTLAGDQYNEQFF. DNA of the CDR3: TGTGCCAGCAGTACCCTAGCGGGAGATCAATACAATGAGCAGTTCTTC.

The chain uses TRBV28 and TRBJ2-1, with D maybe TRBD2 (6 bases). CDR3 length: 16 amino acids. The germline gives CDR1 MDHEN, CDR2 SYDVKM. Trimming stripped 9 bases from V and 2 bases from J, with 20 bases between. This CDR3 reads CASLDSAGPPYNEQFF. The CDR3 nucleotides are TGTGCCAGTTTGGATTCGGCGGGACCTCCCTACAATGAGCAGTTCTTC.

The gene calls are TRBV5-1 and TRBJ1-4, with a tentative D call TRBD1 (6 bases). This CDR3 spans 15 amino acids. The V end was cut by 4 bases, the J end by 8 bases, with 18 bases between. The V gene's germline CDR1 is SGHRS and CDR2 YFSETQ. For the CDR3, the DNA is TGCGCCAGCAGCCTAACTGAACAGGGTCAAGAAAAACTGTTTTTT. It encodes CASSLTEQGQEKLFF.

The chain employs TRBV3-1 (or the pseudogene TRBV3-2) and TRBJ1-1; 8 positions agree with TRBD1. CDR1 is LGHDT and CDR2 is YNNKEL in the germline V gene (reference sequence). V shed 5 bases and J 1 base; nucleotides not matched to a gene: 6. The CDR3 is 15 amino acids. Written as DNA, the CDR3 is TGTGCCAGCAGCTCAAGGACAGGGCAGAACACTGAAGCTTTCTTT. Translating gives CASSSRTGQNTEAFF.

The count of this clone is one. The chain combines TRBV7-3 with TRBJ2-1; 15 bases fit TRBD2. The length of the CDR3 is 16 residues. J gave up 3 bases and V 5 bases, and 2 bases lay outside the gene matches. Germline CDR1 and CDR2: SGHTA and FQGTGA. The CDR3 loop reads CASSTGLAGGYNEQFF. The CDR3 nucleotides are TGTGCCAGCAGCACGGGACTAGCGGGAGGCTACAATGAGCAGTTCTTC.

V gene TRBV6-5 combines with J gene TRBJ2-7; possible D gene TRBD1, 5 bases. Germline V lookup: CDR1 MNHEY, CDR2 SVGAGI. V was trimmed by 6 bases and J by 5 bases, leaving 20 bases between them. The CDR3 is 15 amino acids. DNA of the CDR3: TGTGCCAGCAGGCCCACCTGGGTAGGGGATCACGAGCAGTACTTC. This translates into CASRPTWVGDHEQYF.